This T cell receptor (beta chain) was retrieved from a study of blood T cell repertoires in COVID-19. As for the study in general: Samples came from the United States, Italy and Spain, spanning acute and convalescent COVID-19.

Some clones are missing from TCRdb's copy, which holds only in-frame ones; the method was immunoSEQ multiplex PCR. This table holds over 200,000 clones, approximately 90% found once. Germline lookup yields CDR1 KGHDR and CDR2 SFDVKD. The CDR3 runs 13 residues. V lost 3 bases, J lost 7 bases, and 9 bases lay in between. This chain joins TRBV24-1 and TRBJ1-5; maybe TRBD1 (6 bases). The receptor was derived from a man aged 55 to 70 with COVID-19, enrolled during active disease. Sequencing was done on a sample of peripheral blood. This CDR3 is CATSDIQGQPQHF. CDR3 DNA: TGTGCCACCAGTGATATACAGGGCCAGCCCCAGCATTTT.